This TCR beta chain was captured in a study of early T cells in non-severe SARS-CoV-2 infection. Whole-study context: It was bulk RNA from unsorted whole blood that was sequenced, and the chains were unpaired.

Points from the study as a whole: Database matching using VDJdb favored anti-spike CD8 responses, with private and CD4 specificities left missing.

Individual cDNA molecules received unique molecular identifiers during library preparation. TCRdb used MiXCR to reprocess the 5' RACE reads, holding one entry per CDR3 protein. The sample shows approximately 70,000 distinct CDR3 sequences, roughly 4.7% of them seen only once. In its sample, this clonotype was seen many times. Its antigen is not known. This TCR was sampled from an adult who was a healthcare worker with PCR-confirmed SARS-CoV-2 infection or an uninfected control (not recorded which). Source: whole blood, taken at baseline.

CDR3 DNA: TGTGCCATCAGTGAACTCCGGGACAGGGACTACGAGCAGTACTTC. Translation: CAISELRDRDYEQYF. This chain connects TRBV10-3 to TRBJ2-7, with 9 bases lining up with TRBD1. J lost 3 bases, V lost 3 bases, and 6 bases had no gene match. The CDR3 is made up of 15 amino acids. Germline V gene data show CDR1 as ENHRY and CDR2 as SYGVKD.